This TCR beta chain was obtained from a study of response to subunit inactivated influenza vaccine. Overall study results and limits: With each seasonal influenza vaccination, the authors suggested, few new T cells are recruited.

This clonotype was counted between two and nine times. Its specificity is not known. V lost 4 bases and J lost 7; bases outside the gene matches: 7. The CDR3 sequence is 13 residues long. The V gene's germline CDR1 is SGHRS and CDR2 YFSETQ. TCRdb reprocessed the RT-PCR reads with MiXCR, giving one entry per CDR3 protein. The sample lists hundreds of thousands of distinct CDR3 sequences, roughly 25% seen once, with approximately 2% in the top ten. The chain employs TRBV5-1 and TRBJ2-7; 8 bases match TRBD2. The TCR comes from a man aged 45-65 years who received an inactivated influenza vaccine. The source was CD4+ T cells sorted from PBMCs, collected approximately 5 days after vaccination. The CDR3 region has the DNA TGCGCCAGCAGCCCCGGACTAGCTGAGGAGCAGTACTTC. This encodes CASSPGLAEEQYF.